A single sample gave rise to the 11 T cell receptor beta chains below, sequenced in a study of CD8+ T cells in alopecia areata. Treatment given: oral pan-JAK inhibitor, 5-10 mg twice daily. Following RNA extraction, reverse transcription yielded cDNA that acted as the sequencing template. Sequenced by immunoSEQ multiplex PCR; TCRdb stores in-frame clones only, minus some. The sample lists around 200,000 clones, roughly three fifths seen once, with approximately 0.7% in the top ten. The starting material was CD4+ T cells sorted from blood, obtained at week 4, from a patient treated with tofacitinib. The receptors come from a human donor with alopecia areata.

The rearrangement links TRBV2 to TRBJ2-4; 7 bases agree with TRBD1. Trimming took 3 bases from V and 0 from J; bases not matched to a gene: 5. The germline CDR1 and CDR2 sequences are SNHLY and FYNNEI. The CDR3 covers 16 residues. This chain's CDR3 is CASSDRGNEAKNIQYF. The CDR3 DNA reads TGTGCCAGCAGTGACAGGGGGAATGAAGCCAAAAACATTCAGTACTTC.

This CDR3 reads CASSLASFTDTQYF. The CDR3, as DNA: TGCGCCAGCAGCTTGGCCAGCTTCACAGATACGCAGTATTTT. The V and J genes are TRBV5-1 and TRBJ2-3; the D is unclear. The germline V gene encodes CDR1 SGHRS and CDR2 YFSETQ. The CDR3 runs to 14 residues. The V and J ends lost 0 bases and 2 bases respectively, with 7 bases between them.

This clone was observed a few times. This chain joins TRBV29-1 and TRBJ2-3; D unresolved. V was shortened by 2 bases and J by 6 bases, with 6 bases between the two germline ends. Per the germline V gene, CDR1 is SQVTM and CDR2 is ANQGSEA. CDR3 length equals 11 residues. The DNA for the CDR3 is TGCAGCGTTGAAATTGTGGATACGCAGTATTTT. It translates to CSVEIVDTQYF.

The CDR3 region is CATSLWSYNEQFF. In DNA, the CDR3 is TGTGCCACCAGCCTTTGGTCCTACAATGAGCAGTTCTTC. This chain uses TRBV15 with TRBJ2-1; D is unresolved. The CDR3 spans 13 residues. V was pared by 5 bases and J by 1 base, with 6 bases between. CDR1 and CDR2 (germline): LNHNV, YYDKDF (reference sequence).

This clone was detected a few times. The J gene is TRBJ2-5, the V gene TRBV18; 12 bases are shared with TRBD2. Unmatched junction bases numbered 4, after V lost 1 base and J lost 4 bases. CDR1 and CDR2 from the germline V gene are KGHSH and LQKENI. The CDR3 is made up of 16 amino acids. The chain's CDR3 is CASSPQRLAGVETQYF. The CDR3 DNA follows: TGTGCCAGCTCACCACAAAGACTAGCGGGAGTAGAGACCCAGTACTTC.

This sequence joins TRBV30 and TRBJ2-7; TRBD2 aligns across 11 bases. With V trimmed by 1 base and J by 2 bases, 13 bases remained unmatched. CDR1 and CDR2 (germline): GTSNPN, SVGIG (reference sequence). CDR3 length: 18 amino acids. As DNA, the CDR3 is TGTGCCTGGAGTGCGACCGGGAAAGGGACTAGCGGAGCCTACGAGCAGTACTTC. This encodes CAWSATGKGTSGAYEQYF.

V is TRBV30 and J is TRBJ1-4, with a weak D call TRBD1 (6 bases). Germline assignment: CDR1 GTSNPN and CDR2 SVGIG (reference sequence). The CDR3 contains 13 residues. The V end was cut by 0 bases, the J end by 8 bases, with 10 bases between. DNA of the CDR3: TGTGCCTGGAGTGTACGGACAGACGAAAAACTGTTTTTT. Residues: CAWSVRTDEKLFF.

This clone was recorded once. Other DNA sequences in the sample encode the same CDR3. CDR3 DNA sequence: TGTGCCAGCAGTTCAGAGACCCAGTACTTC. Translated, it gives CASSSETQYF. The chain uses TRBV28 and TRBJ2-5; D call uncertain. V gave up 4 bases and J gave up 4 bases, with 1 base separating them. The germline V gene has CDR1 MDHEN and CDR2 SYDVKM. This CDR3 has 10 residues.

This chain joins TRBV30 and TRBJ2-7, with 8 bases matching TRBD2. From germline, CDR1 is GTSNPN and CDR2 SVGIG (reference sequence). This CDR3 region has 13 residues. Losses at the gene ends were 0 bases for V and 3 bases for J; bases not matched to a gene: 1. Here the CDR3 reads CAWSVAGGYEQYF. As DNA, the CDR3 is TGTGCCTGGAGTGTGGCGGGGGGCTACGAGCAGTACTTC.

This chain links TRBV9 with TRBJ1-2; 8 bases map to TRBD1. The CDR3 runs to 15 residues. Germline CDR1 reads SGDLS; CDR2 reads YYNGEE. V shed 4 bases, J shed 5 bases, and the junction held 10 bases outside the gene matches. CDR3 DNA sequence: TGTGCCAGCAGCCCGCGACAGGGGAAGGGATATGGCTACACCTTC. This sequence encodes CASSPRQGKGYGYTF.

The CDR3 sequence: CASCWASGIDTQYF. In nucleotides, the CDR3 is TGTGCCAGCTGCTGGGCTAGCGGGATTGATACGCAGTATTTT. The V and J genes are TRBV7-2 and TRBJ2-3; 9 positions agree with TRBD2. Germline trimming cut 8 bases from V and 6 bases from J; bases unmatched to any gene: 9. Looked up from germline, CDR1 is SGHTA and CDR2 is FQGNSA. The CDR3 length is 14 residues.